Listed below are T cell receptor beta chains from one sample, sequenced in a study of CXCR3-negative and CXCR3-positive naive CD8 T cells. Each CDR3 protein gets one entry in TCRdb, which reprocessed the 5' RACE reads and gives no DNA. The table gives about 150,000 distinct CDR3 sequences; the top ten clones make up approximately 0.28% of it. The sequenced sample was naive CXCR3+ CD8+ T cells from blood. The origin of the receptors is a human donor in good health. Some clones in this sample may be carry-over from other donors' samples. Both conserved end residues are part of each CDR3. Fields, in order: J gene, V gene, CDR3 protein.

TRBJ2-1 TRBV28 CASSLPSDRIYEQFF
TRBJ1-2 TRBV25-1 CASSEYSWGANGYTF
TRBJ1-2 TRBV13 CASSLQRQDGYTF
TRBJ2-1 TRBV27 CASSKGVVSDEQFF
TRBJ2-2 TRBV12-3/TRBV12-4 CASSLDRPNTGELFF
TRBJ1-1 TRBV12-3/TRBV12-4 CASSSGGLNTEAFF
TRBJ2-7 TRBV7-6 CASSLAPGQGVYEQYF
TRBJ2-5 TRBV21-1 CASSKCRAQGCGWETQYF
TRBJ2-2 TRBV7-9 CASSPVNQPGELFF
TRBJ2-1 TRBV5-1 CASRITSGRFNEQFF
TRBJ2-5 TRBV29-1 CSAWTGVETQYF
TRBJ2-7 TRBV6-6 CASSYSGASYEQYF
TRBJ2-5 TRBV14 CASSHNLAGGKETQYF
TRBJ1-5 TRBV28 CASSFYAGGDQPQHF
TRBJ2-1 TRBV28 CASSPRPSSYNEQFF
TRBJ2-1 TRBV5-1 CASAGPPSYNEQFF
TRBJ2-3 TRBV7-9 CVSSSGGADTQYF
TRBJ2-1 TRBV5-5 CASSLVFYSNEQFF
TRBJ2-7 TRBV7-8 CASSFRTGIVGEQYF
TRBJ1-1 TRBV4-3 CASSQDRGVLTEAFF
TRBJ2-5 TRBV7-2 CASSLTVAGGQETQYF
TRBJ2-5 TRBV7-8 CASSPGGYDAIQETQYF
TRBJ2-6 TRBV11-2 CASSLLPGANVLTF
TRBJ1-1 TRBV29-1 CSVGGDREAFF
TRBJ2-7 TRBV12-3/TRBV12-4 CAILATGTYEQYF
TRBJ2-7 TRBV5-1 CASSFVDSSYEQYF
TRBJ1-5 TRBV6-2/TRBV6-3 CASSYPGWPQHF
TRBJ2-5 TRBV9 CASSVGMGQETQYF
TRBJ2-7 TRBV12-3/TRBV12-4 CASSSGTAYEQYF
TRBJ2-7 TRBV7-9 CASEGTSYEQYF
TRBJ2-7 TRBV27 CASSLSTPYEQYF
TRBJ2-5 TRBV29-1 CSVMDRVQETQYF
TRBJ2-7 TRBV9 CASSPLAGLGTYEQYF
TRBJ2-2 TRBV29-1 CSGLEYSGELFF
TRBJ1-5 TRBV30 CAWSGDLSEPQHF
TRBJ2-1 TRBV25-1 CASTRGGHNEQFF
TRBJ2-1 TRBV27 CASSWRGLRNEQFF
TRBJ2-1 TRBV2 CASSWGLSSSYNEQFF
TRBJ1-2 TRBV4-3 CASSPRLSAAGVYGYTF
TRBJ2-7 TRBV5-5 CASSLDRDYYEQYF
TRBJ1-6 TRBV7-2 CASSPTGLWNSPLHF
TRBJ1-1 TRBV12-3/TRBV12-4 CASSLSSGRLRYEAFF
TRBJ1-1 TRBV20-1 CSARGGEMTEAFF
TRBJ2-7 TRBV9 CASSPGQHYEQYF
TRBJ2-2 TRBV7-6 CASSLAGGISNTGELFF
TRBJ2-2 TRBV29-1 CSVSRTGSPTNTGELFF
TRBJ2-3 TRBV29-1 CSVDSGADTQYF
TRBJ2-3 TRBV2 CASSEGPGVTDTQYF
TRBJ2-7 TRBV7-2 CASSLGWAGELYEQYF
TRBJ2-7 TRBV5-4 CASSLGQNEQYF
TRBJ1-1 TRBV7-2 CASSLSERGNTEAFF
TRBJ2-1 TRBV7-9 CASSLRTEAYNEQFF
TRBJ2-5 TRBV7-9 CASSPQNQETQYF
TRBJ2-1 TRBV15 CATSRANNEQFF
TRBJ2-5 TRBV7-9 CASSYRLDETHYF
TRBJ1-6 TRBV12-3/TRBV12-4 CASSLMGFDSPLHF